Shown below are 25 T cell receptor beta chains from a single sample sequenced in a study of T cell changes during pregnancy in multiple sclerosis. Clones were sequenced by immunoSEQ multiplex PCR, and TCRdb holds only the in-frame ones, with some missing. The sample includes just under 20,000 clones, about nine tenths of them seen just once. The material sequenced was CD8+ T cells from peripheral blood mononuclear cells, taken in the third trimester of pregnancy. The receptors come from a female donor in good health, enrolled as a control in a pregnancy study.

The V and J genes are TRBV5-5 and TRBJ2-5; TRBD1 agrees at 11 bases. The length of the CDR3 is 18 residues. Germline CDR1 SGHKS, CDR2 YYEKEE (reference sequence). The J segment lost 5 bases and the V segment lost 4 bases, leaving 16 bases of the junction unmatched. In nucleotides, the CDR3 is TGTGCCAGCAGCCCCAGTACCGAAGGACAGGGGGCATGGGAGACCCAGTACTTC. This sequence encodes CASSPSTEGQGAWETQYF.

This clone was counted once. The V call is TRBV13, the J call TRBJ2-2; 7 bases fit TRBD2. Germline V gene data show CDR1 as PRHDT and CDR2 as FYEKMQ (reference sequence). The trim removed 2 bases at V and 1 base at J, leaving 4 bases unmatched. The length of the CDR3 is 16 residues. CDR3 amino acids: CASSLRRGGNTGELFF. CDR3 DNA sequence: TGTGCCAGCAGCTTACGTCGCGGGGGGAACACCGGGGAGCTGTTTTTT.

There are a few counts of this clone. The genes are TRBV5-6 and TRBJ2-1, with 16 nucleotides matching TRBD2. The V and J ends lost 4 bases and 6 bases, in that order; junction bases with no gene match: 4. Germline loops: CDR1 SGHDT, CDR2 YYEEEE. CDR3 length: 16 amino acids. CDR3 DNA sequence: TGTGCCAGCAGCGGGGGGACTAGCGGGGGGGCCAATGAGCAGTTCTTC. Protein product: CASSGGTSGGANEQFF. The whole variable domain, filled in from reference TRBV5-6 and TRBJ2-1, reads DAGVTQSPTHLIKTRGQQVTLRCSPKSGHDTVSWYQQALGQGPQFIFQYYEEEERQRGNFPDRFSGHQFPNYSSELNVNALLLGDSALYLCASSGGTSGGANEQFFGPGTRLTVL.

This CDR3 is CSVEDLRPGGGLETQYF. DNA of the CDR3: TGCAGCGTTGAAGATCTTCGACCGGGAGGGGGGTTGGAGACCCAGTACTTC. The chain combines TRBV29-1 with TRBJ2-5; 8 bases line up with TRBD2. Germline V CDR1 and CDR2: SQVTM, ANQGSEA. J was trimmed by 5 bases and V by 0 bases; bases with no gene match: 14. The CDR3 is made up of 17 amino acids.

This sequence joins TRBV9 and TRBJ1-3; possibly TRBD1 for D (6 bases). V lost 7 bases, J lost 3 bases, and 14 bases lay in between. The CDR3 is 14 residues long. The germline V gene encodes CDR1 SGDLS and CDR2 YYNGEE. CDR3 in DNA: TGTGCCAGCGGGGGCGGGGGCGGTGGAAACACCATATATTTT. This translates into CASGGGGGGNTIYF.

The rearrangement links TRBV29-1 to TRBJ1-1, with D hard to call. The ends were cut back, 4 bases at V and 7 bases at J, with 10 bases in the middle. Looked up from germline, CDR1 is SQVTM and CDR2 is ANQGSEA. The CDR3 totals 11 residues. The CDR3 nucleotides read TGCAGCGTTGGAGGTGAAGTTGAAGCTTTCTTT. It translates to CSVGGEVEAFF.

The chain joins TRBV4-2 to TRBJ2-7; D remains ambiguous. Germline V gene lookup returns CDR1 LGHNA and CDR2 YNFKEQ. This CDR3 spans 14 amino acids. Between the trimmed V and J ends, which lost 2 bases and 7 bases, there was a span of 15 bases. DNA of the CDR3: TGTGCCAGCAGCCAATACCCAGGTTCTTGGGAGCAGTACTTC. This translates into CASSQYPGSWEQYF.

This chain uses TRBV2 with TRBJ1-6, with a possible D match to TRBD1 (5 bases). The ends were cut back, 6 bases at V and 1 base at J, with 10 bases in the middle. The CDR3 is 15 residues long. Looked up from germline, CDR1 is SNHLY and CDR2 is FYNNEI. The CDR3 loop is CASRVDSSYNSPLHF. For the CDR3, the DNA is TGTGCCAGCAGAGTAGACAGTTCCTATAATTCACCCCTCCACTTT.

The V and J genes are TRBV19 and TRBJ1-4; 8 positions agree with TRBD1. J gave up 4 bases and V 6 bases, and 7 bases lay outside the gene matches. Germline CDR1 reads LNHDA; CDR2 reads SQIVND (reference sequence). The CDR3 sequence is 15 residues long. The CDR3 DNA is TGTGCCAGTAGCCTGGGACAGGCATTTAATGAAAAACTGTTTTTT. This gives the protein CASSLGQAFNEKLFF.

This sequence joins TRBV6-5 and TRBJ2-3, with D possibly matching TRBD2 (5 bases). Germline assignment: CDR1 MNHEY and CDR2 SVGAGI. This CDR3 has 15 residues. With 0 bases removed from V and 6 bases from J, the gap between germline ends came to 13 bases. CDR3 coding DNA: TGTGCCAGCAGTTACTCGAGGGATCACGGGGATACGCAGTATTTT. This codes for CASSYSRDHGDTQYF.

The genes are TRBV7-2 and TRBJ1-2, with D possibly matching TRBD1 (6 bases). From germline, CDR1 is SGHTA and CDR2 FQGNSA. Trimming left V 2 bases short and J 8 bases short, with 18 bases between. The CDR3 has 15 residues. The CDR3 spells CASSLWGGLLEGYTF. CDR3 nucleotides: TGTGCCAGCAGCTTATGGGGGGGGCTCTTGGAGGGCTACACCTTC.

The V and J genes are TRBV4-1 and TRBJ2-2; possible D gene TRBD1, 6 bases. The CDR3 has 15 amino acids. Germline CDR1 is MGHRA and CDR2 is YSYEKL. Trimming cost V 5 bases and J 0 bases, with 10 bases left between them. The CDR3 here is CASSEGTSNTGELFF. CDR3 sequence (DNA): TGCGCCAGCAGCGAGGGGACATCGAACACCGGGGAGCTGTTTTTT.

This clone is medium-sized (0.01 to 0.1%) in the sample. Other DNA variants within this sample encode the same CDR3. The chain has TRBV5-4 and TRBJ1-2; 7 bases map to TRBD1. The CDR3 has 13 amino acids. Trimming at V came to 0 bases and at J to 6 bases, leaving 2 bases not matched to a gene. Germline CDR1 SGHNT, CDR2 YYREEE (reference sequence). CDR3 residues: CASSLAGTDGYTF. The CDR3 DNA reads TGTGCCAGCAGCTTGGCCGGGACAGATGGCTACACCTTC.

The J gene is TRBJ2-7, the V gene TRBV7-9; 8 bases fit TRBD1. The CDR3 covers 15 residues. Germline values: CDR1 SEHNR, CDR2 FQNEAQ (reference sequence). Losses at the gene ends were 1 base for V and 1 base for J; bases not matched to a gene: 3. CDR3 in amino acids: CASSLETGDSYEQYF. The CDR3 bases are TGTGCCAGCAGCTTAGAGACAGGGGATTCCTACGAGCAGTACTTC.

This rearrangement joins TRBV2 to TRBJ2-5; TRBD1 agrees at 8 bases. The J segment lost 2 bases and the V segment lost 3 bases, leaving 14 bases of the junction unmatched. Germline loops: CDR1 SNHLY, CDR2 FYNNEI. The CDR3 totals 18 residues. The CDR3 loop is CASSDIATFGDRQETQYF. The DNA for the CDR3 is TGTGCCAGCAGTGATATAGCGACCTTTGGGGACAGGCAAGAGACCCAGTACTTC.

Within the sample, this clone is medium-sized. This chain uses TRBV4-3 with TRBJ1-5; no reliable D call. V lost 3 bases and J lost 7, with 10 bases in between. Germline loops: CDR1 LGHNA, CDR2 YSLEER. There are 13 residues in the CDR3. The CDR3 DNA sequence: TGCGCCAGCAGCCACGCCCGGGAACAGCCCCAGCATTTT. Translation gives CASSHAREQPQHF.

The rearrangement joins TRBV7-8 to TRBJ1-1; possible D gene TRBD1, 5 bases. The CDR3 consists of 16 residues. Trimming took 1 base from V and 4 from J, leaving 16 bases between them. The germline V gene has CDR1 SGHVS and CDR2 FQNEAQ. The chain's CDR3 is CASSLVGGKTATEAFF. The CDR3 DNA reads TGTGCCAGCAGCTTAGTGGGGGGGAAGACGGCCACTGAAGCTTTCTTT.

This clone has only a few counts. The chain carries TRBV6-6 and TRBJ2-7; 11 bases align to TRBD2. Looked up from germline, CDR1 is MNHNY and CDR2 is SVGAGI (reference sequence). The CDR3 has 14 residues. J was trimmed by 6 bases and V by 10 bases; bases with no gene match: 11. The CDR3 DNA reads TGTGCCATCAATAGCGGGGGGGCCACGGGCGAGCAGTACTTC. Protein sequence: CAINSGGATGEQYF.

This chain uses TRBV7-9 with TRBJ1-1; the D gene is possibly TRBD1 (5 bases). V lost 5 bases and J 7 bases, leaving 23 bases between the germline ends. CDR1 and CDR2 from the germline V gene are SEHNR and FQNEAQ (reference sequence). The CDR3 runs to 16 residues. CDR3 sequence reads: CASSPDVAGRVVEAFF. The CDR3 region has the DNA TGTGCCAGCAGCCCTGACGTGGCAGGGCGCGTGGTTGAAGCTTTCTTT.

This sequence joins TRBV5-4 and TRBJ1-5; weak D call: TRBD1 (6 bases). The ends were cut back, 5 bases at V and 8 bases at J, with 14 bases in the middle. In germline, CDR1 is SGHNT, CDR2 YYREEE (reference sequence). The CDR3 has 13 amino acids. The CDR3 bases are TGTGCCAGCAGTGGGGAGGGGGAGGAGCCCCAGCATTTT. Its translation: CASSGEGEEPQHF.

The rearrangement links TRBV5-5 to TRBJ1-4, with D perhaps matching TRBD1 (5 bases). The germline V and J ends were trimmed by 0 bases and 2 bases, with 5 bases remaining between them. Germline values: CDR1 SGHKS, CDR2 YYEKEE (reference sequence). The CDR3 length is 14 residues. The CDR3 DNA reads TGTGCCAGCAGCTTGGGACAGACTAATGAAAAACTGTTTTTT. It is translated as CASSLGQTNEKLFF.

This chain joins TRBV4-1 and TRBJ2-7, with TRBD1 matching over 7 bases. With V trimmed by 3 bases and J by 3 bases, 11 bases remained unmatched. The CDR3 spans 16 residues. Per the germline V gene, CDR1 is MGHRA and CDR2 is YSYEKL. The CDR3 DNA follows: TGCGCCAGCAGCCAGGAGGACAGGTTGGGGGACTACGAGCAGTACTTC. It yields the protein CASSQEDRLGDYEQYF.

The chain combines TRBV4-3 with TRBJ2-7; the D gene is possibly TRBD2 (5 bases). Trimming left V 4 bases short and J 4 bases short, with 14 bases between. The germline gives CDR1 LGHNA, CDR2 YSLEER. The CDR3 extends over 14 amino acids. CDR3 in DNA: TGCGCCAGCAGCCGCAATCGGGATAAGTACGAGCAGTACTTC. This sequence encodes CASSRNRDKYEQYF.

The chain uses TRBV6-5 and TRBJ1-1, with a tentative D call TRBD1 (5 bases). The CDR3 runs 14 residues. V was pared by 0 bases and J by 1 base, with 6 bases between. Looked up from germline, CDR1 is MNHEY and CDR2 is SVGAGI. The CDR3 spells CASSYSQGNTEAFF. The CDR3 coding sequence is TGTGCCAGCAGTTACTCGCAGGGGAACACTGAAGCTTTCTTT.

The count of this clone is one. This chain joins TRBV4-3 and TRBJ1-2; no clear D gene. This CDR3 has 14 residues. The germline V and J ends were trimmed by 2 bases and 2 bases, with 9 bases remaining between them. From germline, CDR1 is LGHNA and CDR2 YSLEER. The CDR3 region is CASSQPGMNYGYTF. The CDR3 DNA sequence: TGCGCCAGCAGCCAACCCGGGATGAACTATGGCTACACCTTC.